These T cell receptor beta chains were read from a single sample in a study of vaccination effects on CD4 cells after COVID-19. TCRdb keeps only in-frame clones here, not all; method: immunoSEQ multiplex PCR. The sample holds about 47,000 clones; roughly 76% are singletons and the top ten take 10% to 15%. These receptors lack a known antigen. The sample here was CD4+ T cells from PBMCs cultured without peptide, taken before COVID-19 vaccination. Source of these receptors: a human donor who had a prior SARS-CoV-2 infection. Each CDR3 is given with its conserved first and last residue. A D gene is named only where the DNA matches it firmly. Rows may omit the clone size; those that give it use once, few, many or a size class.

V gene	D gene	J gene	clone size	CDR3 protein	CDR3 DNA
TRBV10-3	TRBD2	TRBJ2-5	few	CAISGSSGGAQETQYF	TGTGCCATCAGTGGTTCGAGCGGGGGGGCCCAAGAGACCCAGTACTTC
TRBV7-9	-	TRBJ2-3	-	CASSQGGTVNPDTQYF	TGTGCCAGCAGTCAAGGCGGGACAGTGAACCCAGATACGCAGTATTTT
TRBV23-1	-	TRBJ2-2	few	CASSQSYGGRTGELFF	TGCGCCAGCAGTCAGTCTTATGGGGGGAGGACCGGGGAGCTGTTTTTT
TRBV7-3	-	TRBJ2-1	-	CASSLSMGEQFF	TGTGCCAGCAGCTTATCTATGGGTGAGCAGTTCTTC
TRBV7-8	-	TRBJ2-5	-	CASSLGPRETQYF	TGTGCCAGCAGCTTAGGCCCAAGAGAGACCCAGTACTTC
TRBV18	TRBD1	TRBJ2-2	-	CASSPRTGGDTGELFF	TGTGCCAGCTCACCACGGACAGGGGGCGACACCGGGGAGCTGTTTTTT
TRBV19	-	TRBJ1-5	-	CASSISLGFNQPQHF	TGTGCCAGTAGTATTAGTTTGGGCTTCAATCAGCCCCAGCATTTT
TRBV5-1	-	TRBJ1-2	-	CASSPDRLNYGYTF	TGCGCCAGCAGCCCGGACAGACTTAACTATGGCTACACCTTC
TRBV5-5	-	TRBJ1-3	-	CASSDRTFAGNTIYF	TGTGCCAGCAGCGATCGGACATTCGCGGGAAACACCATATATTTT
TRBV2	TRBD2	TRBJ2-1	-	CASESGGADEQFF	TGTGCCAGCGAAAGCGGGGGGGCCGATGAGCAGTTCTTC
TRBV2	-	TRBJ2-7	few	CASEDSQYEQYF	TGTGCCAGCGAGGACAGTCAATACGAGCAGTACTTC
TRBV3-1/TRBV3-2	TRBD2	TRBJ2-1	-	CASSQAASGGGNEQFF	TGTGCCAGCAGCCAAGCAGCTAGCGGCGGAGGGAATGAGCAGTTCTTC
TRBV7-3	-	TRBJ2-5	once	CASSKGTNGETQYF	TGTGCCAGCAGTAAGGGAACCAACGGGGAGACCCAGTACTTC
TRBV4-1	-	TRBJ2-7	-	CASSSSRGYEQYF	TGCGCCAGCAGCTCAAGTAGGGGCTACGAGCAGTACTTC
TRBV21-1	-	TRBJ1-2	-	CASSMRGQVDGRDGYTF	TGTGCCAGCAGCATGAGAGGACAGGTGGACGGCCGGGATGGCTACACCTTC
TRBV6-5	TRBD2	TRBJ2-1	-	CASLLAGGPNEQFF	TGTGCCAGTCTACTAGCGGGAGGGCCGAATGAGCAGTTCTTC
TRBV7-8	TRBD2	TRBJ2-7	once	CASSPSGGVEQYF	TGTGCCAGCAGCCCAAGCGGGGGGGTGGAGCAGTACTTC
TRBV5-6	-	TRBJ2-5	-	CASSLQETQYF	TGTGCCAGCAGCCTCCAAGAGACCCAGTACTTC
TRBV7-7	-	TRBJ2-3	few	CASSPLRLGESTDTQYF	TGTGCTAGCAGCCCCCTTCGCTTGGGGGAAAGCACAGATACGCAGTATTTT
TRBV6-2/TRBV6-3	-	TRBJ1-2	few	CASSYAGNYGYTF	TGTGCCAGCAGTTACGCGGGTAACTATGGCTACACCTTC
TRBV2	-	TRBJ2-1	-	CASGTGLTSYEQFF	TGTGCCAGCGGAACCGGGCTCACTTCGTATGAGCAGTTCTTC
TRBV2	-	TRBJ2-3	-	CASKEAVYGDTQYF	TGTGCCAGCAAGGAGGCGGTCTACGGCGATACGCAGTATTTT
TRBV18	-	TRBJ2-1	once	CASSPLVGGEQFF	TGTGCCAGCTCACCACTGGTGGGCGGTGAGCAGTTCTTC
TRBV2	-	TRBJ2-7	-	CASSLRGTDEQYF	TGTGCCAGCAGCCTGAGGGGGACGGACGAGCAGTACTTC
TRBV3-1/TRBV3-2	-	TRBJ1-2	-	CASSQGSLYGYTF	TGTGCCAGCAGCCAAGGGTCCCTCTATGGCTACACCTTC
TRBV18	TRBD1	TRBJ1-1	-	CASSPPTGDMNTEAFF	TGTGCCAGCTCACCGCCGACAGGGGATATGAACACTGAAGCTTTCTTT
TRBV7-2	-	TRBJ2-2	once	CASSFGTRNTGELFF	TGTGCCAGCAGCTTCGGGACGAGGAACACCGGGGAGCTGTTTTTT
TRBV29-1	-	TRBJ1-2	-	CSAWGGSGYTF	TGCAGCGCGTGGGGGGGGAGTGGCTACACCTTC
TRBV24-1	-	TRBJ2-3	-	CATSESVGDTQYF	TGTGCCACCAGTGAGAGTGTGGGAGATACGCAGTATTTT
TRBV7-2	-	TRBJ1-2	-	CASSFTGASLSYTF	TGTGCCAGCAGCTTTACGGGGGCATCGCTGAGCTACACCTTC
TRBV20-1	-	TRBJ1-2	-	CCHRRGYTF	TGCTGTCACCGGCGGGGCTACACCTTC
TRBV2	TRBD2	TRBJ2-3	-	CASSEEGWRLAGGQGKDTQYF	TGTGCCAGCAGTGAAGAAGGATGGCGGCTAGCGGGGGGGCAAGGAAAGGATACGCAGTATTTT
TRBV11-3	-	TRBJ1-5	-	CASSSTVNQPQHF	TGTGCCAGCAGCTCTACAGTGAATCAGCCCCAGCATTTT
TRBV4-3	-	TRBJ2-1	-	CASSQDGGPGHNEQFF	TGCGCCAGCAGCCAAGACGGGGGGCCGGGGCACAATGAGCAGTTCTTC
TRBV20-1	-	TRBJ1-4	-	CSASWGTTNEKLFF	TGCAGTGCTAGTTGGGGAACAACTAATGAAAAACTGTTTTTT
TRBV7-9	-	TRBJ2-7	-	CASSRGWVGRTSSYEQYF	TGTGCCAGCAGTCGAGGTTGGGTCGGCCGGACGAGCTCCTACGAGCAGTACTTC
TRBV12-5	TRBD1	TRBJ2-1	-	CASGLEFGTGANEQFF	TGTGCTAGTGGTTTGGAGTTTGGGACAGGGGCCAATGAGCAGTTCTTC
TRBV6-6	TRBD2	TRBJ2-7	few	CASKPTSGVSSYEQYF	TGTGCCAGTAAACCTACTAGCGGGGTAAGCTCCTACGAGCAGTACTTC
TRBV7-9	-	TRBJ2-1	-	CASSLVGFSGVGFF	TGTGCCAGCAGCTTAGTTGGGTTTTCGGGGGTTGGGTTCTTC
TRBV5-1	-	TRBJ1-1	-	CASTAKTGRPENTEAFF	TGCGCCAGCACCGCCAAAACCGGACGGCCCGAGAACACTGAAGCTTTCTTT
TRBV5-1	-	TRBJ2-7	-	CASSWNRDTGTYEQYF	TGCGCCAGCAGCTGGAACCGGGACACGGGTACCTACGAGCAGTACTTC
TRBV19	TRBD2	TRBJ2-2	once	CASSTEGPGLQNTGELFF	TGTGCCAGTAGTACAGAGGGACCGGGACTACAGAACACCGGGGAGCTGTTTTTT
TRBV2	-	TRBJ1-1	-	CASSVRTEDGEAFF	TGTGCCAGCAGTGTTCGCACTGAGGACGGTGAAGCTTTCTTT
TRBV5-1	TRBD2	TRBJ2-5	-	CASSAIGLAGAQETQYF	TGCGCCAGCAGCGCCATCGGACTAGCGGGCGCACAAGAGACCCAGTACTTC
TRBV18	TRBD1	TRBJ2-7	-	CASSPIDRVEQYF	TGTGCCAGCTCTCCCATCGACAGGGTCGAGCAGTACTTC
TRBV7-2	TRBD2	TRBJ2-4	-	CASGSGGLAKNIQYF	TGTGCCAGCGGTAGCGGGGGGTTAGCCAAAAACATTCAGTACTTC
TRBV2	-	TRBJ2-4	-	CASSVRGIQYF	TGTGCCAGCAGTGTTCGGGGCATTCAGTACTTC
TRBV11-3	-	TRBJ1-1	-	CASSSRRDTEAFF	TGTGCCAGCAGCTCTCGACGGGACACTGAAGCTTTCTTT
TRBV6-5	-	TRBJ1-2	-	CASSYSANDFNYGYTF	TGTGCCAGCAGTTACTCCGCGAATGACTTTAACTATGGCTACACCTTC
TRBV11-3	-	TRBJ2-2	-	CASSFGGANTGELFF	TGTGCCAGCAGCTTTGGCGGGGCGAACACCGGGGAGCTGTTTTTT
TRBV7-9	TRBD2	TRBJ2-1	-	CASSLALAGAYNEQFF	TGTGCCAGCAGCTTAGCTCTTGCGGGAGCCTACAATGAGCAGTTCTTC
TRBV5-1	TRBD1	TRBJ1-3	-	CASSLMTGTGNTIYF	TGCGCCAGCAGCTTAATGACAGGGACTGGAAACACCATATATTTT
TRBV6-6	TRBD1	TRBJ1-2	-	CASSFSSPGQGGYTF	TGTGCCAGCAGCTTCTCATCTCCGGGACAGGGCGGCTACACCTTC